Listed below are T cell receptor beta chains from one sample, sequenced in a study of molecular identifiers for immune sequencing clone quantification. Each CDR3 protein is one row after TCRdb ran MiXCR on the PCR reads. The data hold approximately 500,000 distinct CDR3 sequences, with about a fifth observed a single time. The specimen was naive CD8+ T cells from blood, with Jurkat cell RNA spiked in. The receptor source for this set is a human donor in good health. Some libraries in this study had Jurkat cell RNA spiked in. Both conserved end residues are part of each CDR3. The order of the fields is V gene, J gene, D gene, clone size, CDR3 DNA, CDR3 protein. The D gene is left open where the match is weak. Expanded clones are given a class, and other clones once, few, many or no size at all.

>TRBV4-1|TRBJ2-7|TRBD2|few
TGCGCCAGCAGCCAAAGGGCAGGGAGGGATTCCTACGAGCAGTACTTC
CASSQRAGRDSYEQYF
>TRBV4-3|TRBJ1-3|.|.
TGCGCCAGCAGCGCCGGAATCTCTGGAAACACCATATATTTT
CASSAGISGNTIYF
>TRBV20-1|TRBJ2-7|TRBD2|.
TGCAGTGCTCAATGGGCGGGAGCCTACGAGCAGTACTTC
CSAQWAGAYEQYF
>TRBV20-1|TRBJ2-3|TRBD2|many
TGCAGTGCTAGAGACAGGGCAGAAGCGGGAGTACCTGATACGCAGTATTTT
CSARDRAEAGVPDTQYF
>TRBV4-2|TRBJ2-7|.|many
TGTGCCAGCAGCCTGTCCGGGACAACGAGGTTCTACGAGCAGTACTTC
CASSLSGTTRFYEQYF
>TRBV14|TRBJ1-1|TRBD1|.
TGTGCCAGCAGCCAGTTCACAGGGGCCCTGGGCACTGAAGCTTTCTTT
CASSQFTGALGTEAFF
>TRBV12-3/TRBV12-4|TRBJ2-1|.|.
TGTGCCAGCAGCGAGGAGAGGGGCCGGGGGTACAATGAGCAGTTCTTC
CASSEERGRGYNEQFF
>TRBV6-5|TRBJ2-5|.|many
TGTGCCAGCAGTTACTCTGGGCCGGAAGAGACCCAGTACTTC
CASSYSGPEETQYF
>TRBV7-6|TRBJ2-1|TRBD2|few
TGTGCCAGCAGCCCTACTGGGACTAGCGGGAGTGTCAATGAGCAGTTCTTC
CASSPTGTSGSVNEQFF
>TRBV12-3/TRBV12-4|TRBJ2-1|TRBD2|.
TGTGCCAGCAGCCCGGGGGGACTAGCGGGGGTAATTGAGCAGTTCTTC
CASSPGGLAGVIEQFF
>TRBV4-3|TRBJ2-3|.|few
TGCGCCAGCAGCCAAGAACCGCTTAGCACAGATACGCAGTATTTT
CASSQEPLSTDTQYF
>TRBV12-3/TRBV12-4|TRBJ2-1|TRBD2|few
TGTGCCAGCAGCAGCCTAGCGGGGCAATACAATGAGCAGTTCTTC
CASSSLAGQYNEQFF
>TRBV3-1|TRBJ2-2|.|.
TGTGCCAGCAGCCAAGATGGCGGCTTCTGGCTGTCGAACACCGGGGAGCTGTTTTTT
CASSQDGGFWLSNTGELFF
>TRBV5-6|TRBJ2-7|TRBD2|many
TGTGCCAGCAGCGGAACCGGGACTAGCGCCTCCTACGAGCAGTACTTC
CASSGTGTSASYEQYF
>TRBV19|TRBJ2-2|.|.
TGTGCCAGTACCTTAGGTGGGGCCGGGGAGCTGTTTTTT
CASTLGGAGELFF
>TRBV9|TRBJ2-7|.|few
TGTGCCAGCAGCGTAACCGAGGTCTCCTACGAGCAGTACTTC
CASSVTEVSYEQYF
>TRBV5-4|TRBJ2-5|.|many
TGTGCCAGCAGCCCATGGCAGGGCCAAGAGACCCAGTACTTC
CASSPWQGQETQYF
>TRBV20-1|TRBJ2-3|.|many
TGCAGTGCTAGAGATCGGAGCGAAAGCACAGATACGCAGTATTTT
CSARDRSESTDTQYF
>TRBV4-3|TRBJ1-1|.|many
TGCGCCAGCAGCCAAGATCGGTCTTCTTTTTGGAACACTGAAGCTTTCTTT
CASSQDRSSFWNTEAFF